Below are 6 T cell receptor beta chains sequenced from a single sample in a study of human versus mouse CDR3 diversity and MHC coevolution. Here immunoSEQ multiplex PCR was the method, and the copy in TCRdb shows in-frame clones only, minus some. This table holds about 83,000 clones, 92% found once. Sequenced material: naive CD4+ T cells from blood. The sample's subset: CD45RO-negative CD62L-positive naive CD4 T cells. These receptor sequences come from a person aged 30 to 69 in good health.

The J gene is TRBJ2-7, the V gene TRBV15; perhaps TRBD2 as D (6 bases). This CDR3 is built from 19 residues. V gave up 5 bases and J gave up 9 bases, with 35 bases separating them. From germline, CDR1 is LNHNV and CDR2 YYDKDF (reference sequence). CDR3 region: CATSGRSGRLRRSYDAQYF. The CDR3 region has the DNA TGTGCCACCAGCGGTCGAAGTGGGAGGCTACGACGCAGCTACGACGCGCAGTACTTC.

This clone occurred once. J is TRBJ2-5 and V is TRBV14; TRBD2 aligns across 13 bases. The last part of the DNA fits TRBJ2-7 better; the J call may be wrong. Germline assignment: CDR1 SGHDN and CDR2 FVKESK. The CDR3 spans 17 residues. CDR3 DNA sequence: TGTGCCAGCAGCCCTCAAGGGACTAGCGGGAAGGTAGGCGAGCAGTACTTC. It specifies CASSPQGTSGKVGEQYF.

The chain combines TRBV6-1 with TRBJ1-1; 10 bases agree with TRBD1. Germline V gene sequence: CDR1 MNHNS, CDR2 SASEGT. The CDR3 has 12 residues. Losses at the gene ends were 3 bases for V and 10 bases for J; bases not matched to a gene: 2. The CDR3 sequence is CASSDRTGGAFF. DNA for the CDR3: TGTGCCAGCAGTGACAGGACAGGGGGAGCTTTCTTT.

This clone was observed a single time. This chain uses TRBV7-8 with TRBJ1-1, with D unclear. Trimming stripped 3 bases from V and 0 bases from J, with 11 bases between. The CDR3 runs 15 residues. CDR1 is SGHVS and CDR2 is FQNEAQ in the germline V gene. CDR3 in amino acids: CASSLKRLMNTEAFF. Written as DNA, the CDR3 is TGTGCCAGCAGCTTGAAGCGGCTAATGAACACTGAAGCTTTCTTT.

In its sample, this clone was seen once. The chain uses TRBV11-2 and TRBJ1-6; 9 bases fit TRBD1. Trimming at V came to 6 bases and at J to 7 bases, leaving 10 bases not matched to a gene. Germline values: CDR1 SGHAT, CDR2 FQNNGV. This CDR3 is built from 16 residues. The CDR3 DNA is TGTGCCAGCAGTCGGGACAGGGTACTACTGAATTCACCCCTCCACTTT. This gives the protein CASSRDRVLLNSPLHF.

The V and J genes are TRBV7-6 and TRBJ2-1; 8 bases align to TRBD2. CDR1 is SGHVS, CDR2 FNYEAQ, per germline. Unmatched junction bases numbered 8, after V lost 5 bases and J lost 5 bases. This CDR3 comprises 15 residues. In DNA, the CDR3 is TGTGCCAGCAGCGCTACGGGACTAGTCAACAATGAGCAGTTCTTC. It translates to CASSATGLVNNEQFF. Filled out from reference TRBV7-6 and TRBJ2-1, the complete variable domain reads GAGVSQSPRYKVTKRGQDVALRCDPISGHVSLYWYRQALGQGPEFLTYFNYEAQQDKSGLPNDRFSAERPEGSISTLTIQRTEQRDSAMYRCASSATGLVNNEQFFGPGTRLTVL.